The 23 T cell receptor beta chains in this list originate from one sample, sequenced in a study of CD8 T cells in ankylosing spondylitis. TCRdb called the 5' RACE reads again in MiXCR, with one record for every CDR3 protein. Here the sample spans around 250,000 distinct CDR3 sequences, around 10% being singletons. The sequenced material came from blood, either unsorted or a sorted T cell fraction (not recorded which). The source is a male donor with ankylosing spondylitis or in good health (not recorded which).

The sample holds many counts of this clonotype. The V and J genes are TRBV7-3 and TRBJ2-1; 10 bases agree with TRBD2. This CDR3 region has 17 residues. Germline CDR1 SGHTA, CDR2 FQGTGA. After removal of 2 bases from V and 2 bases from J, the junction contained 6 bases not matched to a gene. The CDR3 spells CASSLAGTSETYNEQFF. DNA for the CDR3: TGTGCCAGCAGCTTAGCTGGGACTAGCGAGACCTACAATGAGCAGTTCTTC.

This clonotype was found many times. V is TRBV12-3 or TRBV12-4 and J is TRBJ1-2; 7 positions match TRBD1. CDR3 length: 16 amino acids. Germline trimming cut 6 bases from V and 4 bases from J; bases unmatched to any gene: 14. CDR3 DNA sequence: TGTGCCAGCAGACCAACAGGGGCAACCTCTGGCTATGGCTACACCTTC. Protein sequence: CASRPTGATSGYGYTF.

At least ten counts were recorded for this clonotype. The genes are TRBV7-2 and TRBJ2-1; TRBD2 matches at 7 bases. The CDR3 runs 16 residues. Germline CDR1 reads SGHTA; CDR2 reads FQGNSA. Losses at the gene ends were 1 base for V and 0 bases for J; bases not matched to a gene: 3. CDR3 in DNA: TGTGCCAGCAGCTTAGTCGGGGGGACCTCCTACAATGAGCAGTTCTTC. Its protein product is CASSLVGGTSYNEQFF.

In its sample, this clonotype was seen many times. The chain has TRBV9 and TRBJ2-2, with D tentatively TRBD1 (6 bases). Germline assignment: CDR1 SGDLS and CDR2 YYNGEE. There are 17 residues in the CDR3. Trimming took off 1 base at V and 0 bases at J, with 13 bases between the two ends. Here the CDR3 reads CASSVSQGTANTGELFF. The CDR3 DNA sequence: TGTGCCAGCAGCGTATCTCAGGGGACCGCGAACACCGGGGAGCTGTTTTTT.

This clonotype has ten or more counts. This chain links TRBV9 with TRBJ2-3, with D hard to call. Germline V CDR1 and CDR2: SGDLS, YYNGEE. Trimming took off 3 bases at V and 8 bases at J, with 16 bases between the two ends. CDR3 size: 14 residues. CDR3 in amino acids: CASSGLGPIRTQYF. The DNA of the CDR3 is TGTGCCAGCAGCGGCCTCGGGCCGATCCGTACGCAGTATTTT.

The sample holds many counts of this clonotype. The gene calls are TRBV12-3 or TRBV12-4 and TRBJ2-5, with 9 nucleotides matching TRBD2. CDR3 size: 12 residues. V trimming: 7 bases; J trimming: 3 bases; junction bases outside the gene matches: 0. In nucleotides, the CDR3 is TGTGCCAGCAAGCGGGGGGAAGAGACCCAGTACTTC. Its protein product is CASKRGEETQYF.

As to this clonotype: One end of the junction fails to match germline, which may point to a read error. The chain carries TRBV11-3 and TRBJ2-1; TRBD2 is a possible D gene (5 bases). This CDR3 spans 13 amino acids. Germline V CDR1 and CDR2: SGHNT, YENEEA. The CDR3 spells CASSEGLYNEQFF. In DNA, the CDR3 is TGCGCCAGCAGCGAAGGACTGTACAATGAGCAGTTCTTC.

This clonotype was seen ten or more times. The chain carries TRBV20-1 and TRBJ1-1, with 8 positions matching TRBD1. The length of the CDR3 is 11 residues. Trimming took 6 bases from V and 10 from J; bases not matched to a gene: 7. CDR1 is DFQATT, CDR2 SNEGSKA, per germline (reference sequence). The CDR3 DNA follows: TGCAGTGCGACAGGGGTGGGGGCAGCTTTCTTT. This translates into CSATGVGAAFF.

This clonotype was counted many times. The gene calls are TRBV5-5 and TRBJ1-4; TRBD1 matches 9 bases. The CDR3 runs 14 residues. Germline V CDR1 and CDR2: SGHKS, YYEKEE (reference sequence). The junction had 0 bases not matched to a gene; V was cut back by 3 bases and J by 3 bases. The CDR3 nucleotides read TGTGCCAGCAGCTGGGACAGGGCTAATGAAAAACTGTTTTTT. Translating gives CASSWDRANEKLFF.

This clonotype came up many times. J is TRBJ2-1 and V is TRBV28; TRBD1 matches 8 bases. From germline, CDR1 is MDHEN and CDR2 SYDVKM. The CDR3 is 16 residues long. J lost 2 bases, V lost 6 bases, and 9 bases had no gene match. The CDR3, as DNA: TGTGCCAGCAGGTCGACAGGGGTTGGGACCTACAATGAGCAGTTCTTC. As protein: CASRSTGVGTYNEQFF.

This clonotype was detected a few times. This chain links TRBV4-1 with TRBJ1-3; tentatively, D is TRBD1 (5 bases). The germline V gene has CDR1 MGHRA and CDR2 YSYEKL. This CDR3 has 15 amino acids. Trimming stripped 4 bases from V and 2 bases from J, with 12 bases between. CDR3 nucleotides: TGCGCCAGCAGCCTCACACAGGTCGCTGGAAACACCATATATTTT. Its translation is CASSLTQVAGNTIYF.

This clonotype has a handful of counts. V gene TRBV7-9 combines with J gene TRBJ1-1, with 8 bases that match TRBD1. CDR1 SEHNR and CDR2 FQNEAQ come from the germline V gene (reference sequence). Trimming at V came to 6 bases and at J to 5 bases, leaving 8 bases not matched to a gene. The CDR3 totals 14 residues. Here the CDR3 DNA reads TGTGCCAGCAGGGAGACAGGGGTGGAAACTGAAGCTTTCTTT. Its protein is CASRETGVETEAFF.

The J gene is TRBJ1-6, the V gene TRBV7-2; no clear D. CDR3 size: 16 residues. V was pared by 5 bases and J by 7 bases, with 18 bases between. The V gene's germline CDR1 is SGHTA and CDR2 FQGNSA. The CDR3 spells CASSLLIGFTNSPLHF. In DNA form, the CDR3 reads TGTGCCAGCAGCCTACTAATCGGCTTTACCAATTCACCCCTCCACTTT.

This clonotype was picked up a small number of times. The chain recombines TRBV5-4 with TRBJ1-4, with D perhaps matching TRBD1 (6 bases). Germline V gene lookup returns CDR1 SGHNT and CDR2 YYREEE (reference sequence). V was cut by 3 bases and J by 7 bases, with 22 bases left in between. CDR3 length equals 17 residues. The CDR3 nucleotides are TGTGCCAGCAGCTCATTACTCCCGGGACATGGGAGTGAAAAACTGTTTTTT. Its protein is CASSSLLPGHGSEKLFF.

This clonotype was counted ten times or more. The V call is TRBV5-1, the J call TRBJ1-6; 9 bases are a match to TRBD1. With V trimmed by 0 bases and J by 11 bases, 6 bases remained unmatched. Germline V gene lookup returns CDR1 SGHRS and CDR2 YFSETQ. The CDR3 loop spans 15 amino acids. The CDR3 is CASSLEGQGTTPLHF. CDR3 DNA: TGCGCCAGCAGCTTGGAGGGACAGGGTACGACACCCCTCCACTTT.

This clonotype occurred a few times. The chain is built from TRBV10-3 and TRBJ1-2; the D gene is possibly TRBD1 (5 bases). V lost 6 bases and J lost 4, with 21 bases in between. CDR1 and CDR2 from the germline V gene are ENHRY and SYGVKD. The CDR3 runs to 16 residues. DNA for the CDR3: TGTGCCATCAGCTCAAGAGGGACCCAGGCAGGCTATGGCTACACCTTC. Amino acid sequence: CAISSRGTQAGYGYTF.

This clonotype showed up many times. This chain connects TRBV9 to TRBJ2-3; tentatively, D is TRBD2 (6 bases). V lost 0 bases to trimming and J lost 1 base, with 9 bases between them. The CDR3 covers 15 residues. Germline V CDR1 and CDR2: SGDLS, YYNGEE. The CDR3 nucleotides read TGTGCCAGCAGCGTAGAATCGGGGGGCACAGATACGCAGTATTTT. Protein sequence: CASSVESGGTDTQYF.

This clonotype was counted ten times or more. The rearrangement joins TRBV20-1 to TRBJ2-3, with 12 bases aligning to TRBD2. From germline, CDR1 is DFQATT and CDR2 SNEGSKA (reference sequence). The CDR3 contains 20 residues. With V trimmed by 3 bases and J by 1 base, 17 bases remained unmatched. The CDR3 region is CSASPRPGLAGTWGTDTQYF. The CDR3 DNA reads as TGCAGTGCTAGCCCCCGTCCGGGACTAGCGGGTACCTGGGGCACAGATACGCAGTATTTT.

The chain combines TRBV7-2 with TRBJ2-5; no clear D gene. V lost 5 bases, J lost 5 bases, and 12 bases lay in between. Germline-derived CDR1 and CDR2 are SGHTA and FQGNSA. The CDR3 contains 13 residues. CDR3 in amino acids: CASSLARVETQYF. CDR3 nucleotide sequence: TGTGCCAGCAGCCTCGCCCGAGTGGAGACCCAGTACTTC.

This clonotype was picked up many times. The V call is TRBV5-5, the J call TRBJ2-2, with D perhaps being TRBD1 or TRBD2 (5 bases each). Germline V gene lookup returns CDR1 SGHKS and CDR2 YYEKEE (reference sequence). This CDR3 has 12 residues. V lost 4 bases and J 10 bases, leaving 11 bases between the germline ends. Here the CDR3 reads CASSGSGTELFF. As DNA, the CDR3 is TGTGCCAGCAGCGGCTCAGGGACGGAGCTGTTTTTT.

The rearrangement uses TRBV14 and TRBJ2-1; D is possibly TRBD1 (5 bases). The germline gives CDR1 SGHDN, CDR2 FVKESK. The CDR3 extends over 15 amino acids. Between the trimmed V and J ends, which lost 6 bases and 6 bases, there was a span of 18 bases. The CDR3 DNA is TGTGCCAGCAGGGTTGGTCAGGGTCGAAGCAATGAGCAGTTCTTC. It yields the protein CASRVGQGRSNEQFF. Full variable domain (rest looked up from reference TRBV14 and TRBJ2-1): EAGVTQFPSHSVIEKGQTVTLRCDPISGHDNLYWYRRVMGKEIKFLLHFVKESKQDESGMPNNRFLAERTGGTYSTLKVQPAELEDSGVYFCASRVGQGRSNEQFFGPGTRLTVL.

This clonotype was seen at least ten times. This rearrangement joins TRBV7-8 to TRBJ1-2; D might be TRBD1 (5 bases). V lost 4 bases and J 0 bases, leaving 21 bases between the germline ends. The germline CDR1 and CDR2 sequences are SGHVS and FQNEAQ. This CDR3 comprises 18 residues. CDR3 DNA sequence: TGTGCCAGCAGCTCAGCGGAGACAGAAATTCAAGCTAACTATGGCTACACCTTC. It codes for CASSSAETEIQANYGYTF.

This clonotype was seen repeatedly, ten times or more. The chain is built from TRBV12-3 or TRBV12-4 and TRBJ2-2; D possibly corresponds to TRBD2 (5 bases). V lost 5 bases and J 1 base, leaving 8 bases between the germline ends. The CDR3 covers 14 residues. In DNA, the CDR3 is TGTGCCAGCAGTACCGGGGAGAACACCGGGGAGCTGTTTTTT. Protein: CASSTGENTGELFF.